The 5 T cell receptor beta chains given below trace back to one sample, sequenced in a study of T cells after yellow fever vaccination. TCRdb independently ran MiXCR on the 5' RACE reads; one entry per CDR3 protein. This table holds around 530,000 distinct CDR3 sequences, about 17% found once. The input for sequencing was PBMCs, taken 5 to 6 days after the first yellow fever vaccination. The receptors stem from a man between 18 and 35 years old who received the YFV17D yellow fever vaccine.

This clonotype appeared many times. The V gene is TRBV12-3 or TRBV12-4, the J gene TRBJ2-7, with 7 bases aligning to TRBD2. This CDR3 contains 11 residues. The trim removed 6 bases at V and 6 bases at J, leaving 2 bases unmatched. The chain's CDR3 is CASSSGGEQYV. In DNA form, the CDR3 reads TGTGCCAGCAGCTCGGGGGGCGAGCAGTACGTC.

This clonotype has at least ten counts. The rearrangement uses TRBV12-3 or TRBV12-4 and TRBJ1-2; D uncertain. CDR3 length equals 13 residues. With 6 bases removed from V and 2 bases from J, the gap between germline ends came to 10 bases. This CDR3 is CASRQTVNYGYTF. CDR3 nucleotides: TGTGCCAGCAGGCAGACTGTGAACTATGGCTACACCTTC.

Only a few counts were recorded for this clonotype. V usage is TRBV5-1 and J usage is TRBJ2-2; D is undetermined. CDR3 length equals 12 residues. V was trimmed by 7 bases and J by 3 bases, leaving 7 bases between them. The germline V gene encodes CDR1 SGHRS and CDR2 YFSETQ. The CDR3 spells CASRYDTGELFF. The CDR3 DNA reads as TGCGCCAGCCGTTACGACACCGGGGAGCTGTTTTTT.

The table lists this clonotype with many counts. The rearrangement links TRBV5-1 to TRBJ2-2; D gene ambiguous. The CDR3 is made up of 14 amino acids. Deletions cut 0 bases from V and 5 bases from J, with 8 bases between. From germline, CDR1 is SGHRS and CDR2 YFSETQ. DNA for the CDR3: TGCGCCAGCAGCTTGGATCCGGGTACCGGGGAGCTGTTTTTT. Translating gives CASSLDPGTGELFF. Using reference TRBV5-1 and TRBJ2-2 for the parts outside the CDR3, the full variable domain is KAGVTQTPRYLIKTRGQQVTLSCSPISGHRSVSWYQQTPGQGLQFLFEYFSETQRNKGNFPGRFSGRQFSNSRSEMNVSTLELGDSALYLCASSLDPGTGELFFGEGSRLTVL.

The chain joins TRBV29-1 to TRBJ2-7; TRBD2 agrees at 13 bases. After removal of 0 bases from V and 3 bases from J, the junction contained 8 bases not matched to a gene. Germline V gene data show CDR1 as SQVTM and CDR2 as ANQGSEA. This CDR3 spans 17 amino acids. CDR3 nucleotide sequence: TGCAGCGTTGAAGATCCACTGGGGACTAGCGGGGACTACGAGCAGTACTTC. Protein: CSVEDPLGTSGDYEQYF.